This entry describes one T cell receptor beta chain. The data are from a study of blood T cell repertoires in COVID-19. Study information: Donors in the United States, Italy and Spain gave samples during acute or convalescent COVID-19. The cDNA or gDNA used as material had been derived from T cells, B-cell-depleted T cells, or PBMCs.

Methods used by the authors: Reference gene primer amplification in the assay estimated nucleated cell counts. Measured with immunoSEQ multiplex PCR; TCRdb has only the in-frame clones, and not every one. The DNA was the basis for D and trimming; V, J and clone size are from that table. The repertoire holds tens of thousands of clones, with over 75% as singletons. J gave up 5 bases and V 4 bases, and 4 bases lay outside the gene matches. The CDR3 consists of 13 residues. Germline lookup yields CDR1 GTSNPN and CDR2 SVGIG (reference sequence). The V call is TRBV30, the J call TRBJ2-5, with 10 bases matching TRBD2. The source material was peripheral blood. The TCR sequence derives from a woman aged 60 to 75 with acute or convalescent COVID-19. Written as DNA, the CDR3 is TGTGCCTGGAAACTAGCGGGAACGGAGACCCAGTACTTC. This encodes CAWKLAGTETQYF.